A selection of T cell receptor beta chains follows, all from one sample in a study of T-cell reconstitution after alpha-beta-depleted transplantation in children. TCRdb reprocessed the PCR reads with MiXCR, giving one entry per CDR3 protein. The table has just over 950,000 distinct CDR3 sequences, under 30% seen once. The sample in question was PBMCs, mostly from graft donor cells, obtained 360 days after TCRalphabeta/CD19-depleted stem cell transplant. The receptor source for this set is a boy younger than two who had a stem cell transplant for SCID, so the T cells may come from the graft donor. Each CDR3 is given with its conserved first and last residue. D genes are given only for firm matches. Size is omitted from some rows. Given values are once, few, many or a class for expanded clones.

v_call	j_call	clone_size	d_call	cdr3_nt	cdr3_aa
TRBV4-1	TRBJ2-7	few	-	TGCGCCAGCAGCCAAGATTGGGGAAAGATCTACGAGCAGTACTTC	CASSQDWGKIYEQYF
TRBV20-1	TRBJ2-7	-	TRBD1	TGCAGTGCTAGAGTCCAAGACAGGGGAGAGCAGTACTTC	CSARVQDRGEQYF
TRBV5-6	TRBJ2-6	once	TRBD1	TGTGCCAGCGATCCCTACCATCGGACAGGGGGCTTCGGGGCCAACGTCCTGACTTTC	CASDPYHRTGGFGANVLTF
TRBV15	TRBJ1-5	-	-	TGTGCCACCAGCAGGATCAGGGCTGTTAGCAATCAGCCCCAGCATTTT	CATSRIRAVSNQPQHF
TRBV20-1	TRBJ2-1	few	-	TGCAGTGCTAGAGATGCCGGACCAGCAGTCTCCTACAATGAGCAGTTCTTC	CSARDAGPAVSYNEQFF
TRBV15	TRBJ2-7	-	-	TGTGCCACCAGCAGAGATTTGGGGGCCGCCGAGCAGTACTTC	CATSRDLGAAEQYF
TRBV6-6	TRBJ1-1	few	-	TGTGCCAGCAGTTACTCTGTGGGTATGGGAGCTTTCTTT	CASSYSVGMGAFF
TRBV12-3/TRBV12-4	TRBJ2-7	few	TRBD1	TGTGCCAGCAGTTTAGTACTGACAGGGTACTACGAGCAGTACTTC	CASSLVLTGYYEQYF
TRBV5-1	TRBJ2-1	-	TRBD1	TGCGCCAGCAGGCTCGGACAGGGGACCTACAATGAGCAGTTCTTC	CASRLGQGTYNEQFF
TRBV2	TRBJ2-4	-	-	TGTGCCAGCAATTATGGCGGAGCCAAAAACATTCAGTACTTC	CASNYGGAKNIQYF
TRBV7-8	TRBJ1-2	-	-	TGTGCCAGCAGCCCCACCGGGACTGCAGTATATGGCTACACCTTC	CASSPTGTAVYGYTF
TRBV29-1	TRBJ2-4	few	-	TGCAGCGCCAGCCCGGAAGGCAAAAACATTCAGTACTTC	CSASPEGKNIQYF
TRBV6-1	TRBJ1-1	-	-	TGTGCCAGCAGTCCCCAAACCCTCTTGAGCCAAAAGGATCACACTGAAGCTTTCTTT	CASSPQTLLSQKDHTEAFF
TRBV18	TRBJ1-4	few	-	TGTGCCAGCTCACCACCGGGACGCCAAAATGAAAAACTGTTTTTT	CASSPPGRQNEKLFF
TRBV7-2	TRBJ1-4	-	TRBD1	TGTGCCAGCAGCCAGAGGGGGCGCCTGGAAAAACTGTTTTTT	CASSQRGRLEKLFF
TRBV10-2	TRBJ2-7	-	-	TGCGCCAGCAAGCTCGGCAGTTCCTACGAGCAGTACTTC	CASKLGSSYEQYF
TRBV24-1	TRBJ2-2	-	-	TGTGCCACCAGTGATTTGCGAGGGGATTGGACCGGGGAGCTGTTTTTT	CATSDLRGDWTGELFF
TRBV9	TRBJ1-4	many	-	TGTGCCAGCAGCGTAGGAGGTGGAGAAAAACTGTTTTTT	CASSVGGGEKLFF
TRBV5-1	TRBJ1-5	-	TRBD1	TGCGCCAGCAGCTTGGCAGGGACAGCAAATCAGCCCCAGCATTTT	CASSLAGTANQPQHF
TRBV9	TRBJ1-2	-	-	TGTGCCAGCAACCGGTTCCCCCAGGGGTTGGATACTGGCTACACCTTC	CASNRFPQGLDTGYTF
TRBV12-3/TRBV12-4	TRBJ2-5	few	TRBD1	TGTGCCAGCAGCACACAGGGGGGCGAAGAGACCCAGTACTTC	CASSTQGGEETQYF
TRBV7-9	TRBJ2-7	-	TRBD2	TGTGCCAGCAGCCGGGGGGGCCTGACCTACGAGCAGTACTTC	CASSRGGLTYEQYF
TRBV10-3	TRBJ2-3	-	TRBD1	TGTGCCATCTCCGGGACAGGGCTTGGTGATACGCAGTATTTT	CAISGTGLGDTQYF
TRBV10-3	TRBJ2-1	few	-	TGTGCCATCAGTGACTCGGGGGTAGTGGGTGAGCAGTTCTTC	CAISDSGVVGEQFF
TRBV5-1	TRBJ2-3	many	-	TGCGCCAGCAGAAGAACGGGCCGCACAGATACGCAGTATTTT	CASRRTGRTDTQYF
TRBV5-1	TRBJ1-2	few	-	TGCGCCAGCAGCCGGCTCGACGTGAACTATGGCTACACCTTC	CASSRLDVNYGYTF
TRBV11-2	TRBJ2-7	few	-	TGTGCCAGCAGCTTAAGGAGGCTTAGCGCCCCATACGAGCAGTACTTC	CASSLRRLSAPYEQYF
TRBV6-1	TRBJ1-3	once	-	TGTGCCAGCAGCCGAAACAGGGTCGAGGCTGGAAACACCATATATTTT	CASSRNRVEAGNTIYF
TRBV6-2/TRBV6-3	TRBJ2-7	-	-	TGTGCCAGCTCCACGGGGCCAACCCTGTACTTC	CASSTGPTLYF
TRBV27	TRBJ2-3	few	-	TGTGCCAGCAGTGCCTTTCTGGTAGATACGCAGTATTTT	CASSAFLVDTQYF
TRBV11-2	TRBJ2-1	-	TRBD1	TGTGCCAGCAGCCCGGACAGGGCCACCTACAATGAGCAGTTCTTC	CASSPDRATYNEQFF
TRBV20-1	TRBJ2-1	few	-	TGCAGTGCTTGCGGGGACGGGAATGAGCAGTTCTTC	CSACGDGNEQFF
TRBV7-3	TRBJ1-1	few	TRBD1	TGTGCCAGCAGCTCGGGACAGGGAAGAGTAACTGAAGCTTTCTTT	CASSSGQGRVTEAFF
TRBV7-2	TRBJ2-2	few	-	TGTGCCAGCAGCCCTCGGTCCCGCTTAGGGGCCGGGGAGCTGTTTTTT	CASSPRSRLGAGELFF
TRBV19	TRBJ1-5	few	TRBD1	TGTGCCAGTAGTTCCGGGACAGCAAACAATCAGCCCCAGCATTTT	CASSSGTANNQPQHF
TRBV6-2/TRBV6-3	TRBJ2-3	-	TRBD2	TGTGCCAGCAGTTCTCGACTAGCGGGGACTCCGGATACGCAGTATTTT	CASSSRLAGTPDTQYF
TRBV5-1	TRBJ2-7	few	TRBD1	TGCGCCAGCAGCTCCAGCGACAGGGTTTGGGAGCAGTACTTC	CASSSSDRVWEQYF
TRBV11-2	TRBJ2-4	few	-	TGTGCCAGCAGCTTGTGGAAAAGTCTGGCCAAAAACATTCAGTACTTC	CASSLWKSLAKNIQYF
TRBV5-1	TRBJ1-5	few	-	TGCGCCAGCTCGGACCCAGGGACCAATCAGCCCCAGCATTTT	CASSDPGTNQPQHF
TRBV12-3/TRBV12-4	TRBJ1-6	few	-	TGTGCCAGCAGTAATCAGGGGAAAAGTAATTCACCCCTCCACTTT	CASSNQGKSNSPLHF
TRBV20-1	TRBJ1-2	-	-	TGCAGTGCTAGATCTCCTTCGGGACTCGGGCGGTATGGCTACACCTTC	CSARSPSGLGRYGYTF
TRBV12-3/TRBV12-4	TRBJ2-7	few	TRBD1	TGTGCCAGCAGTTGGCACAGGGGTCCGGCAACCTACGAGCAGTACTTC	CASSWHRGPATYEQYF
TRBV29-1	TRBJ2-2	-	TRBD1	TGCAGCGCCGGACAGGACCCGGGCGGGGAGCTGTTTTTT	CSAGQDPGGELFF
TRBV4-2	TRBJ2-5	few	-	TGTGCCAGCAGCCCACGAAGCGGGCGGGGTGAGACCCAGTACTTC	CASSPRSGRGETQYF
TRBV5-4	TRBJ2-7	few	-	TGTGCCAGCAGCCCAGGACCCATACGATACGAGCAGTACTTC	CASSPGPIRYEQYF
TRBV5-1	TRBJ2-5	-	-	TGCGCCAGCAGCTTGTTGGCAGCCGACCGAGAGACCCAGTACTTC	CASSLLAADRETQYF
TRBV4-1	TRBJ2-1	few	TRBD2	TGCGCCAGCAGCCAGCGGACTAGCGGCAGCTCCTACAATGAGCAGTTCTTC	CASSQRTSGSSYNEQFF
TRBV7-9	TRBJ2-7	-	-	TGTGCCAGCAGCTCAGGAAGGGACGACCACGAGCAGTACTTC	CASSSGRDDHEQYF
TRBV7-9	TRBJ2-5	few	-	TGTGCCAGCAGCTTATTCGGGACGAGTGGGCCCCAAGAGACCCAGTACTTC	CASSLFGTSGPQETQYF
TRBV20-1	TRBJ2-3	few	-	TGCAGTGCCCTCTCTGCGGGAAGCACAGATACGCAGTATTTT	CSALSAGSTDTQYF
TRBV11-1	TRBJ2-2	few	TRBD1	TGTGCCAGCAGCCCTACCGGACAGGGTTCCAGCCAGAACACCGGGGAGCTGTTTTTT	CASSPTGQGSSQNTGELFF
TRBV5-1	TRBJ2-3	-	TRBD2	TGCGCCAGCAGACCCCCGGGACTAGTGGCTAGCACAGATACGCAGTATTTT	CASRPPGLVASTDTQYF
TRBV5-1	TRBJ2-2	few	TRBD2	TGCGCCAGCATTCAGGCTAGCGGGACCGGGGAGCTGTTTTTT	CASIQASGTGELFF
TRBV5-1	TRBJ2-7	-	TRBD1	TGCGCCAGCAGCTTGAAAATAGCTCGGCCGGGACAGATACCCTACGAGCAGTACTTC	CASSLKIARPGQIPYEQYF
TRBV5-1	TRBJ2-6	-	-	TGCGCCAGCAGCTTGGTAGTTTCTGGGGCCAACGTCCTGACTTTC	CASSLVVSGANVLTF